The 16 T cell receptor beta chains presented below share a single source sample, sequenced in a study of blood T cell repertoires in COVID-19. The data were produced by immunoSEQ multiplex PCR, yet TCRdb's version contains in-frame clones alone and is incomplete. This table holds under 70,000 clones, about nine tenths found once. Sequencing was carried out using peripheral blood. All receptors come from a human donor with active COVID-19. The donor label of this sample is uncertain.

The chain uses TRBV27 and TRBJ2-7; D is ambiguous. The CDR3 has 13 residues. V lost 6 bases and J lost 3, with 12 bases in between. Germline CDR1 reads MNHEY; CDR2 reads SMNVEV (reference sequence). The CDR3 DNA is TGTGCCAGCAGCGGCCGGCGGATCTACGAGCAGTACTTC. It yields the protein CASSGRRIYEQYF.

The rearrangement joins TRBV5-1 to TRBJ1-4, with 8 bases lining up with TRBD1. The germline gives CDR1 SGHRS, CDR2 YFSETQ. This CDR3 has 15 amino acids. V gave up 3 bases and J gave up 7 bases; unmatched junction bases: 8. CDR3 residues: CASSWGETGVEKLFF. The CDR3 DNA reads as TGCGCCAGCAGCTGGGGTGAGACAGGGGTTGAAAAACTGTTTTTT.

This sequence joins TRBV10-3 and TRBJ2-1; possible D gene TRBD2, 6 bases. This CDR3 is 18 amino acids long. CDR1 and CDR2 from the germline V gene are ENHRY and SYGVKD. Trimming shortened V by 0 bases and J by 6 bases, and 21 bases separated the two germline ends. CDR3 DNA sequence: TGTGCCATCAGTGAGTCAGGTCGGTTGGCTAGCGTTGTCAATGAGCAGTTCTTC. It encodes CAISESGRLASVVNEQFF.

The genes are TRBV19 and TRBJ1-3, with TRBD1 matching over 7 bases. The germline CDR1 and CDR2 sequences are LNHDA and SQIVND (reference sequence). The CDR3 has 14 residues. Germline trimming cut 7 bases from V and 1 base from J; bases unmatched to any gene: 4. Here the CDR3 DNA reads TGTGCCAGTATCGACAGGGTTTCTGGAAACACCATATATTTT. This encodes CASIDRVSGNTIYF.

The chain carries TRBV5-4 and TRBJ2-3; 11 bases line up with TRBD2. Germline assignment: CDR1 SGHNT and CDR2 YYREEE (reference sequence). The CDR3 length is 16 residues. The junction had 4 bases not matched to a gene; V was cut back by 2 bases and J by 2 bases. As DNA, the CDR3 is TGTGCCAGCAGCTTAGGACTAGCGGGTGCCACAGATACGCAGTATTTT. Residues: CASSLGLAGATDTQYF.

In DNA, the CDR3 is TGTGCCAGCAGCCGATCCGGCGACACGGGGGAGCAGTACTTC. Translating it yields CASSRSGDTGEQYF. The chain combines TRBV11-2 with TRBJ2-7; TRBD2 might be the D (5 bases). This CDR3 comprises 14 residues. V was clipped by 5 bases and J by 7 bases, with 18 bases between them. The germline V gene encodes CDR1 SGHAT and CDR2 FQNNGV.

Note on this clone: Compared with germline, one end of the junction differs, possibly owing to a read error. V gene TRBV7-2 combines with J gene TRBJ2-1, with TRBD1 matching over 8 bases. Germline V CDR1 and CDR2: SGHTA, FQGNSA. The CDR3 has 13 amino acids. The CDR3 bases are TGTGCCAGCAGCTTTTCCAGGGGGCAAGGACTTATCTTC. It is translated as CASSFSRGQGLIF.

The gene calls are TRBV18 and TRBJ2-7; 8 bases fit TRBD1. Germline V gene data show CDR1 as KGHSH and CDR2 as LQKENI. V lost 3 bases and J lost 3; bases outside the gene matches: 7. This CDR3 has 15 residues. In DNA form, the CDR3 reads TGTGCCAGCTCACCGTCGCCGGACAGGGTCTACGAGCAGTACTTC. Translation: CASSPSPDRVYEQYF.

DNA for the CDR3: TGTGCCAGTAGTCACACCGGGACAGGGGGAGTCTACGAGCAGTACTTC. It yields the protein CASSHTGTGGVYEQYF. The chain carries TRBV19 and TRBJ2-7; TRBD1 agrees at 11 bases. CDR3 size: 16 residues. The V and J ends lost 5 bases and 3 bases, in that order; junction bases with no gene match: 9. The germline V gene encodes CDR1 LNHDA and CDR2 SQIVND (reference sequence).

This clone was counted only a few times. The gene calls are TRBV7-9 and TRBJ1-4; D may be TRBD1 (6 bases). Trimming shortened V by 5 bases and J by 8 bases, and 24 bases separated the two germline ends. The germline V gene encodes CDR1 SEHNR and CDR2 FQNEAQ (reference sequence). The CDR3 covers 17 residues. CDR3 in amino acids: CASSAPPSGALWEKLFF. CDR3 DNA: TGTGCCAGCAGCGCGCCCCCATCAGGGGCCCTCTGGGAAAAACTGTTTTTT.

The chain combines TRBV7-9 with TRBJ2-1; 11 bases agree with TRBD2. The J segment lost 6 bases and the V segment lost 2 bases, leaving 0 bases of the junction unmatched. The CDR3 runs 14 residues. CDR1 SEHNR and CDR2 FQNEAQ come from the germline V gene (reference sequence). The CDR3 here is CASSLLAGGNEQFF. In DNA, the CDR3 is TGTGCCAGCAGCTTACTAGCGGGAGGCAATGAGCAGTTCTTC.

The rearrangement joins TRBV10-3 to TRBJ1-2; tentative D call: TRBD1 (6 bases). The CDR3 runs to 13 residues. Trimming removed 6 bases from V and 4 bases from J, with 12 bases in between. Germline V gene sequence: CDR1 ENHRY, CDR2 SYGVKD. CDR3 DNA sequence: TGTGCCATCAGAGAAGACAGGCTCTATGGCTACACCTTC. Its protein is CAIREDRLYGYTF.

The V gene is TRBV5-4, the J gene TRBJ1-2; D unclear. V was trimmed by 4 bases and J by 9 bases, leaving 19 bases between them. Germline CDR1 reads SGHNT; CDR2 reads YYREEE (reference sequence). The CDR3 is 14 residues long. In DNA form, the CDR3 reads TGTGCCAGCAGCCGGGTGGCAACCTACGGGAGCTACACCTTC. This encodes CASSRVATYGSYTF.

The chain uses TRBV5-1 and TRBJ2-5, with 9 bases identical to TRBD1. V lost 0 bases and J lost 0; bases outside the gene matches: 0. CDR3 size: 15 residues. Germline lookup yields CDR1 SGHRS and CDR2 YFSETQ. The chain's CDR3 is CASSLGDRDQETQYF. CDR3 nucleotide sequence: TGCGCCAGCAGCTTGGGGGACAGGGACCAAGAGACCCAGTACTTC.

This chain uses TRBV13 with TRBJ1-5; no clear D. Trimming shortened V by 0 bases and J by 6 bases, and 6 bases separated the two germline ends. From germline, CDR1 is PRHDT and CDR2 FYEKMQ (reference sequence). The CDR3 is 13 amino acids. The CDR3 nucleotides read TGTGCCAGCAGCTTAGGTAGAAGTCAGCCCCAGCATTTT. It yields the protein CASSLGRSQPQHF.

The chain couples TRBV5-1 to TRBJ1-2, with TRBD1 matching 9 bases. CDR3 size: 17 residues. Trimming cost V 2 bases and J 3 bases; bases outside gene matches: 11. Germline V gene data show CDR1 as SGHRS and CDR2 as YFSETQ. CDR3 in amino acids: CASSFTGTGRLDYGYTF. CDR3 bases: TGCGCCAGCAGCTTCACCGGGACAGGGCGTCTGGACTATGGCTACACCTTC.